This T cell receptor (beta chain) was profiled in a study of OX40 agonist ivuxolimab in advanced cancers. About the research overall: Prior checkpoint blockade (anti-PD-1, anti-PD-L1 or anti-CTLA-4) was permitted; approximately 40% had it. Two cutaneous melanoma patients and one hepatocellular carcinoma patient, three in all, had partial responses.

The CDR3 has 12 amino acids. V was trimmed by 8 bases and J by 1 base, leaving 8 bases between them. Germline V gene lookup returns CDR1 SEHNR and CDR2 FQNEAQ (reference sequence). Assay: immunoSEQ multiplex PCR; the TCRdb copy retains only in-frame clones and omits some. This sample yields around 40,000 clones, of which about four fifths are seen a single time; over 15% belongs to the top ten. Blood specimens came from baseline, cycle 4 day 1, and cycle 7 day 1. The rearrangement joins TRBV7-9 to TRBJ1-1; D unclear. Specimen: CD4+ or CD8+ T cells sorted from blood, collected in a trial of the OX40 agonist ivuxolimab. This receptor was identified in an adult with an advanced solid tumor such as melanoma, head and neck, liver or kidney cancer. CDR3 sequence reads: CASLGRNTEAFF. The CDR3, as DNA: TGTGCCAGCTTAGGGAGGAACACTGAAGCTTTCTTT.